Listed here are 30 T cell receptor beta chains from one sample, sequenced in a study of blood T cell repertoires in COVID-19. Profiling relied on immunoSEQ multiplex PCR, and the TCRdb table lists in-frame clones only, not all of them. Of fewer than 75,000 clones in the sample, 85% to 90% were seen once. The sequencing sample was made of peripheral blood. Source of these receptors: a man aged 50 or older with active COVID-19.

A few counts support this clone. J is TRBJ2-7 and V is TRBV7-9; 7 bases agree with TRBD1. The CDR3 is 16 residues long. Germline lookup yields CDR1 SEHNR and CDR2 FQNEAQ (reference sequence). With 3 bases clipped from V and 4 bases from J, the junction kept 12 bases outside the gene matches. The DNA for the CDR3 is TGTGCCAGCAGCTTCGCCGTCAACAGGGGAAATTACGAGCAGTACTTC. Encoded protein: CASSFAVNRGNYEQYF.

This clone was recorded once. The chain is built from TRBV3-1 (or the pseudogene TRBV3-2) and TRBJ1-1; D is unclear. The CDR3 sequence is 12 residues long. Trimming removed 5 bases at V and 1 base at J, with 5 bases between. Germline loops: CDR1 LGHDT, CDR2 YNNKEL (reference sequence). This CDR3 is CASSAGNTEAFF. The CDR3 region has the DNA TGTGCCAGCAGCGCCGGGAACACTGAAGCTTTCTTT.

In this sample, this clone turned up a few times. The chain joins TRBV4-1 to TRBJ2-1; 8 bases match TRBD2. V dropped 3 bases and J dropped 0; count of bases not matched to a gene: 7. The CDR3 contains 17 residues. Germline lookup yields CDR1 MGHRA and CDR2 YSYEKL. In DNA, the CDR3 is TGCGCCAGCAGCCATAGCGGGGACGCATTCTCCTACAATGAGCAGTTCTTC. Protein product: CASSHSGDAFSYNEQFF.

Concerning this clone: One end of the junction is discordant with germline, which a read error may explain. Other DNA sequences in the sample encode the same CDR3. This CDR3 is CASSDYVDYEQYF. CDR3 sequence (DNA): TGTGCCAGTAGTGACTACGTAGACTACGAGCAGTACTTC. The rearrangement uses TRBV25-1 and TRBJ2-7; tentative D call: TRBD2 (5 bases). CDR1 is MGHDK and CDR2 is SYGVNS in the germline V gene. The CDR3 contains 13 residues.

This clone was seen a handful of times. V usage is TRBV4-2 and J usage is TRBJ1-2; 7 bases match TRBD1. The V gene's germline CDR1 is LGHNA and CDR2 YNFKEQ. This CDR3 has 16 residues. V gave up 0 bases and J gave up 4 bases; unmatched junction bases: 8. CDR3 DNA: TGTGCCAGCAGCCAAGATATCGGGACAGCTATCTATGGCTACACCTTC. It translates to CASSQDIGTAIYGYTF.

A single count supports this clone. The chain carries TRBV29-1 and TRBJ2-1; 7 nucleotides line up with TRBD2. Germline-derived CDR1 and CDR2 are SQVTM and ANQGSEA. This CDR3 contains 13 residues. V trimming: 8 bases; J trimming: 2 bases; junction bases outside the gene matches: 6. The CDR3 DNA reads TGCAGCCAGCGGGACGACCCCTACAATGAGCAGTTCTTC. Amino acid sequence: CSQRDDPYNEQFF.

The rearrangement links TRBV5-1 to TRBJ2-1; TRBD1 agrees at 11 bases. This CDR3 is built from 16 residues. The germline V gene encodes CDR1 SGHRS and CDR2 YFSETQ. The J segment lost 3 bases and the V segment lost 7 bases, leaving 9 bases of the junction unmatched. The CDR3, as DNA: TGCGCCAGCTCGATGGTCGGGACAGGGGGCTACAATGAGCAGTTCTTC. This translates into CASSMVGTGGYNEQFF.

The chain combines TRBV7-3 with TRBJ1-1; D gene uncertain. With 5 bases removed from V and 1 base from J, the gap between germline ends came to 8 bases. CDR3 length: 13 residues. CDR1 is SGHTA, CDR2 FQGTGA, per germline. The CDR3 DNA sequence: TGTGCCAGCAGCCCCACGGGGAACACTGAAGCTTTCTTT. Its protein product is CASSPTGNTEAFF.

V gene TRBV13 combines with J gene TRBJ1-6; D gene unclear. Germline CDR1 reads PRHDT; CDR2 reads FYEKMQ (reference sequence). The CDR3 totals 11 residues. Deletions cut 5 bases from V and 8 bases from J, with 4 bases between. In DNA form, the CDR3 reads TGTGCCAGCAGCCATGATTCACCCCTCCACTTT. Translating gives CASSHDSPLHF.

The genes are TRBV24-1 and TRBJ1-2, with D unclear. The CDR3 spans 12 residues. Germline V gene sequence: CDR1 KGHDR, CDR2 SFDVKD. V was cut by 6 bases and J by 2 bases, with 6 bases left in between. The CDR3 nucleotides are TGTGCCACCAGTACTACCAACTATGGCTACACCTTC. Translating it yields CATSTTNYGYTF.

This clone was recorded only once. For the CDR3, the DNA is TGTGCCAGCAGCCCCGGGACAGGGCCTTTTGGCTACACCTTC. Its translation: CASSPGTGPFGYTF. The chain joins TRBV11-2 to TRBJ1-2, with 9 bases aligning to TRBD1. Per germline, CDR1 SGHAT and CDR2 FQNNGV. Trimming removed 5 bases from V and 7 bases from J; junction bases left unmatched: 8. The CDR3 is 14 amino acids.

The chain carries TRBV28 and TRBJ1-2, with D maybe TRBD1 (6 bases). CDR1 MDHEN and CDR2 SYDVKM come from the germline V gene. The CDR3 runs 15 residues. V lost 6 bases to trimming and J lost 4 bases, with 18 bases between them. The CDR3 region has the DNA TGTGCCAGCAGGGGCCGGGGGGCTATCGGCTATGGCTACACCTTC. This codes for CASRGRGAIGYGYTF.

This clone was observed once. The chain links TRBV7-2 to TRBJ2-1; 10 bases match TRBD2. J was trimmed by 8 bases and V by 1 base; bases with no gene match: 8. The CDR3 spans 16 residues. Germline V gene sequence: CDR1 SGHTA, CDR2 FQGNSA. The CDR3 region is CASSLEASGSTDEQFF. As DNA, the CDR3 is TGTGCCAGCAGCTTAGAGGCTAGCGGGAGTACGGATGAGCAGTTCTTC.

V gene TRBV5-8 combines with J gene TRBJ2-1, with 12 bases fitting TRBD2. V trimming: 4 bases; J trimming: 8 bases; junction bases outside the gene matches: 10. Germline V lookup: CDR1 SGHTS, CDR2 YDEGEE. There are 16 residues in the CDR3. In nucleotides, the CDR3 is TGTGCCAGCAGCCCCACTCTAGCGGGGGGGCCCTATGAGCAGTTCTTC. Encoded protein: CASSPTLAGGPYEQFF.

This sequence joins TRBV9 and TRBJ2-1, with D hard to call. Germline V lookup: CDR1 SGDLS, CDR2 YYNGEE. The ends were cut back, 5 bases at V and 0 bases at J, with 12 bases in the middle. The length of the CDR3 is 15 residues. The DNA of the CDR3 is TGTGCCAGCAGGAGAGGAGACTCCTCCTACAATGAGCAGTTCTTC. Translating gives CASRRGDSSYNEQFF.

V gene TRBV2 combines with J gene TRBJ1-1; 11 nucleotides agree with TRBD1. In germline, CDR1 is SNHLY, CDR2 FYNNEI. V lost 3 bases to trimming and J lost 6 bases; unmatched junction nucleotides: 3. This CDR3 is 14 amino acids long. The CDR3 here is CASSEGQGDAEAFF. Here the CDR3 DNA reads TGTGCCAGCAGTGAGGGACAGGGGGACGCTGAAGCTTTCTTT.

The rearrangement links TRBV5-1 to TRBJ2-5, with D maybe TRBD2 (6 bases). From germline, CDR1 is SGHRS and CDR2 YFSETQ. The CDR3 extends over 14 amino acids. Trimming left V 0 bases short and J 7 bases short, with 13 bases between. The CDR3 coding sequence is TGCGCCAGCAGCTTGGCCCAGAGGGAGGCGACCCAGTACTTC. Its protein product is CASSLAQREATQYF.

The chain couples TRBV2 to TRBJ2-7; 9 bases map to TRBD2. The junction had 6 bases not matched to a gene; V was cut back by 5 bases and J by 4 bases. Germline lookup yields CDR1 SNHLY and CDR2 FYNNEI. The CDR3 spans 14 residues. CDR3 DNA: TGTGCCAGCAGTCGTAGCGGGAGTGGTTACGAGCAGTACTTC. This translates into CASSRSGSGYEQYF.

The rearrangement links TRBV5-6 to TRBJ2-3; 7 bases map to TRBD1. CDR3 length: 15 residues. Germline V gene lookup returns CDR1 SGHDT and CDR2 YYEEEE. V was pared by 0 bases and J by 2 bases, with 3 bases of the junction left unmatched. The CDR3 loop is CASSLDRGPTDTQYF. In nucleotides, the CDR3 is TGTGCCAGCAGCTTGGACAGGGGCCCCACAGATACGCAGTATTTT.

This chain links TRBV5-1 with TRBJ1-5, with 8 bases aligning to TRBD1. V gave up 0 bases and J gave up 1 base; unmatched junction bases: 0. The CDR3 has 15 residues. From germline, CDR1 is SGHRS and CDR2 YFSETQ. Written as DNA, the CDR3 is TGCGCCAGCAGCTTGGGGACAGGGAGCAATCAGCCCCAGCATTTT. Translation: CASSLGTGSNQPQHF.

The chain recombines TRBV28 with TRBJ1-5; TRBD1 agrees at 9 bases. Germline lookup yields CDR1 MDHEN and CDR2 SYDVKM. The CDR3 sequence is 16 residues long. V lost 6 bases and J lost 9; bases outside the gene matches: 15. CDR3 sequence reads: CASSPTPGTGRLPQHF. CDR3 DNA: TGTGCCAGCAGCCCTACTCCCGGGACAGGGCGTTTGCCCCAGCATTTT.

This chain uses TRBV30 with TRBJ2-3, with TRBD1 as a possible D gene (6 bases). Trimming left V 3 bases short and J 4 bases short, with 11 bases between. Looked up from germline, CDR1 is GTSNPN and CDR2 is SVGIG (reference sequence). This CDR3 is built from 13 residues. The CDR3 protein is CAWSLQGPDTQYF. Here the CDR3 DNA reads TGTGCCTGGAGCCTACAGGGCCCAGATACGCAGTATTTT.

CDR3 DNA sequence: TGTGCCAGTAGTATAGAGGTAGCGGGAGGTTCCACCGGGGAGCTGTTTTTT. Its protein is CASSIEVAGGSTGELFF. The chain has TRBV19 and TRBJ2-2, with 10 bases lining up with TRBD2. The junction had 5 bases not matched to a gene; V was cut back by 0 bases and J by 4 bases. The length of the CDR3 is 17 residues. Germline V gene lookup returns CDR1 LNHDA and CDR2 SQIVND (reference sequence).

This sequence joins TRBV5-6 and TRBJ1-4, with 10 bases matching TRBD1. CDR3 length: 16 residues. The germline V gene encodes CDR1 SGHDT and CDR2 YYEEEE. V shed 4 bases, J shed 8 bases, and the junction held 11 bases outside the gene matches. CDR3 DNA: TGTGCCAGCAGCAGGGCCGGGACAGGGGAAAACGAAAAACTGTTTTTT. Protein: CASSRAGTGENEKLFF.

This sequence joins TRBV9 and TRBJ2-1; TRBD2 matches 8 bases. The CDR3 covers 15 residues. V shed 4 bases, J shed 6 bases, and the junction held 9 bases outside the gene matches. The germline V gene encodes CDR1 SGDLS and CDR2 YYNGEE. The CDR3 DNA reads TGTGCCAGCAGCCCCGGGACTAGAAATCTCAATGAGCAGTTCTTC. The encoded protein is CASSPGTRNLNEQFF.

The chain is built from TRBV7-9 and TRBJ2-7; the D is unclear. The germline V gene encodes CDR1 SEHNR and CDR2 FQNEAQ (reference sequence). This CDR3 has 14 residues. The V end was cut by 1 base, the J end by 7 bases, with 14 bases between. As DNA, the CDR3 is TGTGCCAGCAGCTTAGGGGCCCCCCGTTGGGAGCAGTACTTC. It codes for CASSLGAPRWEQYF.

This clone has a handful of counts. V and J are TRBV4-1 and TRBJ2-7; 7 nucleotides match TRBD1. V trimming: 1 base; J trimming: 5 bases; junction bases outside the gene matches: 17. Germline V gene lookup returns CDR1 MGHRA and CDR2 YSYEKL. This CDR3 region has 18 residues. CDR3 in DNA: TGCGCCAGCAGCCAAGTCGAGGTTGGGATTACAGGGGTTCACGAGCAGTACTTC. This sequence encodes CASSQVEVGITGVHEQYF.

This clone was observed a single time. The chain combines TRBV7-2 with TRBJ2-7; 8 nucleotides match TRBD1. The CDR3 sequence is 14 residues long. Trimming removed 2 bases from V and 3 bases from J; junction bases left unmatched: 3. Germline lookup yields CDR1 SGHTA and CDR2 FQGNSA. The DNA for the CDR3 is TGTGCCAGCAGCTTAAAACAGGGGGGCTACGAGCAGTACTTC. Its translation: CASSLKQGGYEQYF. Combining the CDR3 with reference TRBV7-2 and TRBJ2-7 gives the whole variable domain GAGVSQSPSNKVTEKGKDVELRCDPISGHTALYWYRQSLGQGLEFLIYFQGNSAPDKSGLPSDRFSAERTGGSVSTLTIQRTQQEDSAVYLCASSLKQGGYEQYFGPGTRLTVT.

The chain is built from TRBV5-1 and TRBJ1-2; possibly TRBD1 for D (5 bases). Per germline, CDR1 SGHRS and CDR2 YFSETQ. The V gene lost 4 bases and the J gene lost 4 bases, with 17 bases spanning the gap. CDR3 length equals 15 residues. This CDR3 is CASSPDMGHSYGYTF. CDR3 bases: TGCGCCAGCAGCCCGGACATGGGGCATAGCTATGGCTACACCTTC.

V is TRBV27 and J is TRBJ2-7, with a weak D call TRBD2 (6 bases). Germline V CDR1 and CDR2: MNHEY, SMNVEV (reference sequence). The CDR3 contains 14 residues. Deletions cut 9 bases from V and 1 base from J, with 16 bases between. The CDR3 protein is CASQARRGSYEQYF. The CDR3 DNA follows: TGTGCCAGTCAGGCGCGGAGGGGATCCTACGAGCAGTACTTC.